This T cell receptor (beta chain) comes out of a study of blood T cells in healthy people across ages. Details on this clonotype: The antigen is not known.

V lost 3 bases, J lost 10 bases, and 14 bases lay in between. This CDR3 has 13 residues. CDR1 and CDR2 from the germline V gene are SGDLS and YYNGEE. The draw of peripheral blood yielded roughly 9.4 milliliters from each donor. Overall study results and limits: Compared with aged donors, long-lived donors showed fewer expanded clones, suggesting selection.

A J-beta primer mix and a sample-barcoded 5' primer were used in a second PCR of about 7 to 12 cycles. Every cDNA was tagged by a template-switch adaptor with 12 random nucleotides. TCRdb ran MiXCR on the 5' RACE reads and lists one entry per CDR3 protein. The table shows 1.5 million to 2 million distinct CDR3 sequences, with roughly 50% occurring only once. The sequenced sample was blood. This chain links TRBV9 with TRBJ1-5; D may be TRBD1 (5 bases). This TCR came from a woman in her thirties or forties in good health. CDR3 DNA sequence: TGTGCCAGCAGCGAGGGGTGGGGTCAACCCCAGCATTTT. Its translation: CASSEGWGQPQHF.